Listed here are 8 T cell receptor beta chains from one sample, sequenced in a study of cytomegalovirus exposure and HLA in healthy donors. 60 Vbeta and 13 Jbeta primers were used in PCR. Sequencing was performed with immunoSEQ multiplex PCR; in TCRdb, only in-frame clones are kept and a portion is missing. The sample has about 130,000 clones, over 75% seen once; the top ten hold 1.5% to 2%. Sample: PBMCs. The receptors originated from a boy younger than 18 in good health and CMV-seronegative.

The chain combines TRBV30 with TRBJ1-5, with D perhaps TRBD1 (5 bases). There are 15 residues in the CDR3. Germline V gene data show CDR1 as GTSNPN and CDR2 as SVGIG (reference sequence). Trimming removed 7 bases from V and 8 bases from J, with 24 bases in between. The CDR3 DNA reads TGTGCCTATAAAGACCTTTCTGCGGGGGGGAAGCCCCAGCATTTT. It is translated as CAYKDLSAGGKPQHF.

Worth noting for this clone: Other DNA sequences within the sample encode an identical CDR3. This chain links TRBV15 with TRBJ1-1; 8 bases agree with TRBD1. This CDR3 has 13 amino acids. The V gene's germline CDR1 is LNHNV and CDR2 YYDKDF (reference sequence). The ends lost 3 bases at V and 3 bases at J; junction bases unmatched: 0. CDR3 residues: CATSRDRDTEAFF. The DNA for the CDR3 is TGTGCCACCAGCAGGGACAGGGACACTGAAGCTTTCTTT.

This clone was seen a single time. DNA for the CDR3: TGTGCCAGCAGTGTAACAGGGGTTCCCTACGAGCAGTACTTC. The encoded protein is CASSVTGVPYEQYF. The rearrangement joins TRBV25-1 to TRBJ2-7, with 7 bases identical to TRBD1. CDR1 MGHDK and CDR2 SYGVNS come from the germline V gene. V was clipped by 4 bases and J by 2 bases; unmatched bases: 5. This CDR3 has 14 amino acids.

The J gene is TRBJ2-1, the V gene TRBV6-1; 12 bases line up with TRBD2. Germline-derived CDR1 and CDR2 are MNHNS and SASEGT. J lost 4 bases, V lost 6 bases, and 4 bases had no gene match. The CDR3 extends over 15 amino acids. The CDR3 is CASRTSGRLYNEQFF. The CDR3 DNA reads TGTGCCAGCAGGACTAGCGGGAGACTTTACAATGAGCAGTTCTTC.

V usage is TRBV9 and J usage is TRBJ2-2; D is undetermined. V lost 4 bases to trimming and J lost 4 bases, with 11 bases between them. Germline-derived CDR1 and CDR2 are SGDLS and YYNGEE. CDR3 length: 14 residues. CDR3 nucleotide sequence: TGTGCCAGCAGCCCCACACGGGTCACCGGGGAGCTGTTTTTT. The encoded protein is CASSPTRVTGELFF.

This chain joins TRBV4-2 and TRBJ2-1; TRBD2 aligns across 9 bases. The junction had 3 bases not matched to a gene; V was cut back by 0 bases and J by 6 bases. This CDR3 has 15 amino acids. Germline V gives CDR1 LGHNA, CDR2 YNFKEQ. CDR3 DNA sequence: TGTGCCAGCAGCCAAGATGGCGGGGGGGCCAATGAGCAGTTCTTC. Amino acids: CASSQDGGGANEQFF.

The rearrangement joins TRBV19 to TRBJ1-5; D not certain. The V gene's germline CDR1 is LNHDA and CDR2 SQIVND (reference sequence). The V end was cut by 3 bases, the J end by 3 bases, with 9 bases between. CDR3 length: 14 residues. The CDR3, as DNA: TGTGCCAGTAGTATCGTCGGTCTCAATCAGCCCCAGCATTTT. It codes for CASSIVGLNQPQHF.

The genes are TRBV7-2 and TRBJ1-4, with D tentatively TRBD1 (5 bases). This CDR3 is 16 amino acids long. V was shortened by 5 bases and J by 0 bases, with 13 bases between the two germline ends. Per the germline V gene, CDR1 is SGHTA and CDR2 is FQGNSA. CDR3 nucleotides: TGTGCCAGCAGCCCCTGGGGCAGAACAACTAATGAAAAACTGTTTTTT. It translates to CASSPWGRTTNEKLFF.